These 18 T cell receptor beta chains share one sample of origin, sequenced in a study of blood T cell repertoires in COVID-19. Sequencing was performed with immunoSEQ multiplex PCR; in TCRdb, only in-frame clones are kept and a portion is missing. The table lists roughly 220,000 clones, 85% to 90% of them singletons. The sequenced sample consisted of PBMCs or T cells enriched from blood (not recorded which). The source of these receptors is a man aged 25 to 45 who had been exposed to COVID-19.

This chain joins TRBV7-9 and TRBJ1-4; D ambiguous. This CDR3 is built from 14 residues. Trimming stripped 2 bases from V and 5 bases from J, with 9 bases between. The germline V gene has CDR1 SEHNR and CDR2 FQNEAQ (reference sequence). The CDR3 nucleotides read TGTGCCAGCAGCTTAACTGAACTCAATGAAAAACTGTTTTTT. Translation: CASSLTELNEKLFF.

This chain connects TRBV5-1 to TRBJ1-3; D call uncertain. This CDR3 is built from 13 residues. Germline V gives CDR1 SGHRS, CDR2 YFSETQ. The V end was cut by 5 bases, the J end by 2 bases, with 8 bases between. CDR3 sequence: CASSEVAGNTIYF. DNA of the CDR3: TGCGCCAGCAGTGAAGTAGCTGGAAACACCATATATTTT.

This chain connects TRBV19 to TRBJ2-2, with 9 bases identical to TRBD1. Germline trimming cut 6 bases from V and 4 bases from J; bases unmatched to any gene: 3. This CDR3 is 14 amino acids long. Germline V gives CDR1 LNHDA, CDR2 SQIVND (reference sequence). The CDR3 protein is CASRGQGFTGELFF. The CDR3 DNA reads as TGTGCCAGTAGGGGACAGGGCTTCACCGGGGAGCTGTTTTTT.

The chain links TRBV6-6 to TRBJ1-2, with TRBD1 matching over 8 bases. The CDR3 is made up of 17 amino acids. V was pared by 6 bases and J by 2 bases, with 14 bases of the junction left unmatched. CDR1 and CDR2 (germline): MNHNY, SVGAGI (reference sequence). The CDR3 here is CASSRTGQGSTNYGYTF. As DNA, the CDR3 is TGTGCCAGCAGCCGAACCGGACAGGGCTCAACAAACTATGGCTACACCTTC.

The V call is TRBV3-1 (or the pseudogene TRBV3-2), the J call TRBJ1-1; D is ambiguous. Looked up from germline, CDR1 is LGHDT and CDR2 is YNNKEL (reference sequence). This CDR3 has 11 residues. V was trimmed by 4 bases and J by 8 bases, leaving 8 bases between them. This CDR3 reads CASSRGGEAFF. The CDR3 nucleotides are TGTGCCAGCAGCCGGGGAGGGGAAGCTTTCTTT.

V gene TRBV3-1 (or the pseudogene TRBV3-2) combines with J gene TRBJ1-2, with D perhaps TRBD1 (5 bases). This CDR3 has 13 residues. The V end lost 7 bases, the J end lost 3 bases, and 12 bases lay between the germline ends. Looked up from germline, CDR1 is LGHDT and CDR2 is YNNKEL (reference sequence). The CDR3: CASNLLGDYGYTF. The CDR3 DNA reads as TGTGCCAGCAACCTTCTAGGGGACTATGGCTACACCTTC.

The sample holds one count of this clone. The chain joins TRBV6-5 to TRBJ2-7; D may be TRBD2 (7 bases). Germline CDR1 and CDR2: MNHEY and SVGAGI. The CDR3 has 15 residues. The V end lost 5 bases, the J end lost 6 bases, and 20 bases lay between the germline ends. The CDR3 DNA is TGTGCCAGCAGTCACCGGGACTCGCGGGGGCTCGAGCAGTACTTC. Its translation is CASSHRDSRGLEQYF.

The chain couples TRBV10-3 to TRBJ2-1; a weak D match, TRBD2 (7 bases). The CDR3 is made up of 16 amino acids. From germline, CDR1 is ENHRY and CDR2 SYGVKD. Trimming pared 5 bases from V and 6 bases from J, leaving 20 bases between. The CDR3 DNA follows: TGTGCCATCAGTAAAGGGGGGCGAGCGGGGACCAATGAGCAGTTCTTC. As protein: CAISKGGRAGTNEQFF.

The rearrangement links TRBV5-4 to TRBJ1-6, with D hard to call. Germline loops: CDR1 SGHNT, CDR2 YYREEE (reference sequence). The CDR3 loop spans 14 amino acids. V lost 3 bases to trimming and J lost 7 bases, with 11 bases between them. The CDR3 protein is CASSSRDGNSPLHF. The CDR3 region has the DNA TGTGCCAGCAGCTCTCGGGATGGGAATTCACCCCTCCACTTT.

This clone is a singleton in its sample. The chain joins TRBV7-3 to TRBJ2-2; the D gene is possibly TRBD1 (5 bases). Germline V gene data show CDR1 as SGHTA and CDR2 as FQGTGA. CDR3 length: 15 amino acids. Trimming removed 1 base from V and 5 bases from J, with 11 bases in between. The CDR3 spells CASSLIDRLTGELFF. The CDR3 coding sequence is TGTGCCAGCAGCTTAATAGACAGATTAACCGGGGAGCTGTTTTTT.

The chain has TRBV4-1 and TRBJ1-2; the match to TRBD1 covers 9 bases. In germline, CDR1 is MGHRA, CDR2 YSYEKL. The CDR3 contains 15 residues. After removal of 2 bases from V and 3 bases from J, the junction contained 4 bases not matched to a gene. Here the CDR3 reads CASSQPTGGDYGYTF. The CDR3 nucleotides read TGCGCCAGCAGCCAACCTACAGGGGGCGACTATGGCTACACCTTC.

The chain uses TRBV19 and TRBJ2-6, with D maybe TRBD1 (5 bases). Between the trimmed V and J ends, which lost 5 bases and 4 bases, there was a span of 12 bases. The CDR3 sequence is 15 residues long. CDR1 LNHDA and CDR2 SQIVND come from the germline V gene (reference sequence). The CDR3 DNA sequence: TGTGCCAGTAGTTTTCAGGGTACCGGGGCCAACGTCCTGACTTTC. Its translation is CASSFQGTGANVLTF.

A word on this clone: The same CDR3 also results from other DNA sequences found in this sample. The V call is TRBV6-5, the J call TRBJ2-3, with D perhaps TRBD1 (6 bases). The CDR3 length is 13 residues. CDR1 MNHEY and CDR2 SVGAGI come from the germline V gene. The V and J ends lost 5 bases and 5 bases respectively, with 11 bases between them. The chain's CDR3 is CASSPGVGDTQYF. Here the CDR3 DNA reads TGTGCCAGCAGTCCAGGGGTTGGAGATACGCAGTATTTT.

V usage is TRBV15 and J usage is TRBJ1-1; D unclear. CDR3 length: 13 amino acids. V lost 0 bases to trimming and J lost 3 bases, with 5 bases between them. Germline values: CDR1 LNHNV, CDR2 YYDKDF (reference sequence). The CDR3 region is CATSRDADTEAFF. The DNA for the CDR3 is TGTGCCACCAGCAGAGACGCGGACACTGAAGCTTTCTTT.

The chain carries TRBV5-4 and TRBJ2-1; TRBD2 matches 8 bases. CDR1 and CDR2 (germline): SGHNT, YYREEE (reference sequence). The CDR3 runs 16 residues. With 6 bases clipped from V and 1 base from J, the junction kept 9 bases outside the gene matches. The CDR3 is CASTVRGGASYNEQFF. The CDR3 DNA sequence: TGTGCCAGCACCGTTCGGGGGGGGGCATCCTACAATGAGCAGTTCTTC.

The V gene is TRBV7-9, the J gene TRBJ2-5; D unclear. Trimming shortened V by 6 bases and J by 6 bases, and 20 bases separated the two germline ends. Germline values: CDR1 SEHNR, CDR2 FQNEAQ (reference sequence). The CDR3 totals 15 residues. In nucleotides, the CDR3 is TGTGCCAGCAGGGATCCCCTAGACGGTTGGCAGACCCAGTACTTC. Protein sequence: CASRDPLDGWQTQYF.

In DNA, the CDR3 is TGTGCCAGCAGCTTAGCGGGTTATACCTACAATGAGCAGTTCTTC. This sequence encodes CASSLAGYTYNEQFF. The rearrangement links TRBV5-4 to TRBJ2-1; possibly TRBD2 for D (6 bases). The germline gives CDR1 SGHNT, CDR2 YYREEE (reference sequence). The V end lost 2 bases, the J end lost 2 bases, and 11 bases lay between the germline ends. The CDR3 has 15 residues.

The chain recombines TRBV19 with TRBJ1-1, with D uncertain. This CDR3 contains 14 residues. V lost 7 bases and J lost 2, with 14 bases in between. Germline values: CDR1 LNHDA, CDR2 SQIVND (reference sequence). The CDR3 DNA reads TGTGCCAGTAACAACCGAGCAGGAAACACTGAAGCTTTCTTT. Residues: CASNNRAGNTEAFF.